These T cell receptor beta chains were read from a single sample in a study of T cell responses to AZD1222 COVID-19 vaccine. The method was immunoSEQ multiplex PCR; TCRdb's version includes in-frame clones alone and lacks a portion of them. The table includes 150,000 or so clones, roughly nine tenths detected once. The sequenced sample was peripheral blood, obtained 28 days after the second AZD1222 dose. Receptors originate from an adult who received the AZD1222 COVID-19 vaccine. Both conserved end residues are part of each CDR3. Each record gives: V gene, clone size, J gene, D gene, CDR3 DNA, CDR3 protein. A D gene is named only where the DNA matches it firmly. Clone size is shown for a subset of rows, as once, few, many or a class of expanded clone.

TRBV19,NA,TRBJ1-2,NA,TGTGCCAGTAGTATTGCGGGGAATGGCTACACCTTC,CASSIAGNGYTF
TRBV7-9,NA,TRBJ1-2,NA,TGTGCCAGCAGCTTTGACGGGAACTATGGCTACACCTTC,CASSFDGNYGYTF
TRBV11-2,NA,TRBJ1-1,NA,TGTGCCAGCAGCTTAGTCCCATTCGGCAGAGACATGAACACTGAAGCTTTCTTT,CASSLVPFGRDMNTEAFF
TRBV9,NA,TRBJ2-3,TRBD2,TGTGCCAGCAGCCCGCGGGGGGGGAGCGCGACGCAGTATTTT,CASSPRGGSATQYF
TRBV12-5,NA,TRBJ1-4,TRBD1,TGTGCTAGTGGTTCGGGACAGGGACTCAACGAAAAACTGTTTTTT,CASGSGQGLNEKLFF
TRBV2,NA,TRBJ2-1,TRBD2,TGTGCCAGCAGTGAAGCTTATGGGACTACCAACAATGAGCAGTTCTTC,CASSEAYGTTNNEQFF
TRBV20-1,NA,TRBJ2-7,TRBD1,TGCAGTGCCGGGGACAGCTACGAGCAGTACTTC,CSAGDSYEQYF
TRBV9,NA,TRBJ2-3,NA,TGTGCCAGCAGCGTAGCCCCAGGGAGCACAGATACGCAGTATTTT,CASSVAPGSTDTQYF
TRBV5-1,once,TRBJ1-4,NA,TGCGCCAGCAGCTTGGGAGGCCTTAATGAAAAACTGTTTTTT,CASSLGGLNEKLFF
TRBV21-1,NA,TRBJ2-7,NA,TGTGCCAGCAGCAATGGGGAGAACGGGACGCCGTCCTACGAGCAGTACTTC,CASSNGENGTPSYEQYF
TRBV19,NA,TRBJ1-5,NA,TGTGCCAGTAGTAGGGTCACAGATTGGGTTCAGCCCCAGCATTTT,CASSRVTDWVQPQHF
TRBV11-2,NA,TRBJ1-5,NA,TGTGCCAGCAGCTCAGGACTTATCAATCAGCCCCAGCATTTT,CASSSGLINQPQHF
TRBV18,NA,TRBJ1-2,NA,TGTGCCAGCTCACCGGATACAGGGCCGGGGGGCTACACCTTC,CASSPDTGPGGYTF
TRBV6-5,NA,TRBJ1-1,NA,TGTGCCACCCAGGACGGGGACACTGAAGCTTTCTTT,CATQDGDTEAFF
TRBV3-1/TRBV3-2,few,TRBJ1-2,NA,TGTGCCAGCAGCCCTCAATCCCGGGCCGAAAACTATGGCTACACCTTC,CASSPQSRAENYGYTF
TRBV5-1,NA,TRBJ1-2,NA,TGCGCCAGCAGCTTGAATAGGGTGGGCTATGGCTACACCTTC,CASSLNRVGYGYTF
TRBV9,NA,TRBJ2-1,NA,TGTGCCAGCAGTGAACCACCTCCCACGGCGCTGAATGAGCAGTTCTTC,CASSEPPPTALNEQFF
TRBV19,few,TRBJ1-1,TRBD1,TGTGCCAGTAGTATGGGGACAGGGATAAACACTGAAGCTTTCTTT,CASSMGTGINTEAFF
TRBV5-5,NA,TRBJ1-5,NA,TGTGCCAGCAGCTTGGGGGCTAGCAATCAGCCCCAGCATTTT,CASSLGASNQPQHF
TRBV3-1/TRBV3-2,NA,TRBJ1-4,TRBD1,TGTGCCAGCAGCCAAGACGTGACAGGGTGGAGTGAAAAACTGTTTTTT,CASSQDVTGWSEKLFF
TRBV11-2,NA,TRBJ1-2,NA,TGTGCCAGCAAGGGGCAGGAGCCCTATGGCTACACCTTC,CASKGQEPYGYTF
TRBV4-1,NA,TRBJ1-2,NA,TGCGCCAGCAGCCAAGCCGTCGTCGGGGTAGTAGGCTACACCTTC,CASSQAVVGVVGYTF
TRBV6-5,NA,TRBJ2-3,NA,TGTGCCAGCAGAGGGGATACGCAGTATTTT,CASRGDTQYF
TRBV7-8,once,TRBJ2-5,TRBD1,TGTGCCAGCAGCTCACAGGGGGCCCAAGAGACCCAGTACTTC,CASSSQGAQETQYF
TRBV2,NA,TRBJ1-2,NA,TGTGCCAGCAGTACACGGGACAACTATGGCTACACCTTC,CASSTRDNYGYTF
TRBV10-1,NA,TRBJ2-3,NA,TGCGCCAGCAGTGAGGGCCTGGGGTATACGCAGTATTTT,CASSEGLGYTQYF
TRBV7-2,NA,TRBJ1-1,NA,TGTGCCAGCAGCAGCTACAGGCTGCGGGGCACTGAAGCTTTCTTT,CASSSYRLRGTEAFF
TRBV6-5,NA,TRBJ1-2,TRBD1,TGTGCCAGCAGCCGGGACAGGAGCCCCTATGGCTACACCTTC,CASSRDRSPYGYTF
TRBV7-8,NA,TRBJ1-6,NA,TGTGCCAGCAGCTTAGGGGGGAATTCACCCCTCCACTTT,CASSLGGNSPLHF
TRBV6-5,NA,TRBJ1-2,NA,TGTGCCAGCATTAAGGGGGGCGTAGGCTATGGCTACACCTTC,CASIKGGVGYGYTF
TRBV6-5,NA,TRBJ1-1,NA,TGTGCCAGCAGTTCTCGGGGCGGCACTGAAGCTTTCTTT,CASSSRGGTEAFF
TRBV5-1,NA,TRBJ2-2,NA,TGCGCCAGCAGCTTCGACATCCACACCGGGGAGCTGTTTTTT,CASSFDIHTGELFF
TRBV18,NA,TRBJ1-2,TRBD1,TGTGCCAGCTCACCGGACAGGGCTAACTATGGCTACACCTTC,CASSPDRANYGYTF
TRBV5-4,NA,TRBJ1-1,NA,TGTGCCAGCAGCTTGGCCCTTAACACTGAAGCTTTCTTT,CASSLALNTEAFF
TRBV6-5,NA,TRBJ2-2,NA,TGTGCCAGCAGTTACATTTTCTCCGGGGAGCTGTTTTTT,CASSYIFSGELFF
TRBV7-6,NA,TRBJ1-1,NA,TGTGCCAGCAGCTTTTATGGCGCCGGGGTCCTGAACACTGAAGCTTTCTTT,CASSFYGAGVLNTEAFF
TRBV6-5,NA,TRBJ1-2,TRBD1,TGTGCCAGCAGGAACAGGGGGACTGGCTACACCTTC,CASRNRGTGYTF
TRBV5-1,NA,TRBJ1-6,TRBD1,TGCGCCAGCAGCGCCACGACAGGGTCTAATTCACCCCTCCACTTT,CASSATTGSNSPLHF
TRBV9,NA,TRBJ1-6,NA,TGTGCCAGCAGCCCCCGTAATTCACCCCTCCACTTT,CASSPRNSPLHF
TRBV11-2,NA,TRBJ1-4,TRBD1,TGTGCCAGCAGCCCTCGAACAGGGGATAATGAAAAACTGTTTTTT,CASSPRTGDNEKLFF
TRBV6-6,NA,TRBJ1-6,TRBD1,TGTGCCAGCAGTCTGCGGACAGGGAGGGATTCACCCCTCCACTTT,CASSLRTGRDSPLHF
TRBV3-1/TRBV3-2,NA,TRBJ1-1,NA,TGTGCCAGCAGGGGGGGCAGCGAAAATCTTGCTTTCTTT,CASRGGSENLAFF
TRBV18,NA,TRBJ1-1,TRBD1,TGTGCCAGCTCACCCGGGACAGGGAATAATTGGAACACTGAAGCTTTCTTT,CASSPGTGNNWNTEAFF
TRBV27,NA,TRBJ1-2,TRBD1,TGTGCCAGCAGTTTGGAACAGGGGGCATACTATGGCTACACCTTC,CASSLEQGAYYGYTF
TRBV7-9,once,TRBJ1-1,TRBD1,TGTGCCAGCAGCTACAGGGGGAACACTGAAGCTTTCTTT,CASSYRGNTEAFF
TRBV6-1,NA,TRBJ1-6,NA,TGTGCCAGCAGTGAACGAGGGTTGAACGGACCCCTCCACTTT,CASSERGLNGPLHF
TRBV6-1,once,TRBJ2-7,NA,TGTGCCAGCAGTGAACCGTCCTACGAGCAGTACTTC,CASSEPSYEQYF
TRBV5-1,NA,TRBJ2-1,NA,TGCGCCAGCAGCTTGTATAGCAGAACTGCCCCCCTTAGTGAGCAGTTCTTC,CASSLYSRTAPLSEQFF
TRBV5-5,NA,TRBJ1-2,NA,TGTGCCAGCAGCTTGGCGGCCGCGGGGGGAACTTCAGCTAACTATGGCTACACCTTC,CASSLAAAGGTSANYGYTF
TRBV11-2,NA,TRBJ1-1,TRBD1,TGTGCCAGCAGCCCCCCCGGGACAGGGAACACTGAAGCTTTCTTT,CASSPPGTGNTEAFF
TRBV11-2,NA,TRBJ2-7,NA,TGTGCCAGCAGCTTAGATCCCTTACTCTACGAGCAGTACTTC,CASSLDPLLYEQYF
TRBV5-1,NA,TRBJ1-3,NA,TGCGCCAGCAGCTTACAAACAGGTGGAAACACCATATATTTT,CASSLQTGGNTIYF
TRBV19,NA,TRBJ2-7,NA,TGTGCCAGTAGTATAAGAGGGGATCTAATTAACTCCTACGAGCAGTACTTC,CASSIRGDLINSYEQYF
TRBV7-9,NA,TRBJ2-1,TRBD1,TGTGCCAGCAGCCTGGGGACAGGGTTCTCCTACAATGAGCAGTTCTTC,CASSLGTGFSYNEQFF
TRBV10-3,NA,TRBJ1-2,TRBD1,TGTGCCATCAGTGATCCCAGACAGGGGAGTCGTGGCTACACCTTC,CAISDPRQGSRGYTF